The clone carrying this T cell receptor beta chain is a singleton in its sample. Clones were read by immunoSEQ multiplex PCR, and TCRdb kept only the in-frame ones, dropping some. The sample includes around 63,000 clones, 98% of them seen just once. These data belong to a study of technical replicates of blood from several donors. Trimming left V 0 bases short and J 3 bases short, with 11 bases between. Germline V gene data show CDR1 as GTSNPN and CDR2 as SVGIG (reference sequence). The CDR3 is made up of 14 amino acids. Sample: T cells isolated from PBMCs. The source of this sequence is a human donor in good health. This sequence joins TRBV30 and TRBJ1-2; D is uncertain. Here the CDR3 reads CAWSVRSGYYGYTF. DNA for the CDR3: TGTGCCTGGAGTGTACGATCGGGGTACTATGGCTACACCTTC.